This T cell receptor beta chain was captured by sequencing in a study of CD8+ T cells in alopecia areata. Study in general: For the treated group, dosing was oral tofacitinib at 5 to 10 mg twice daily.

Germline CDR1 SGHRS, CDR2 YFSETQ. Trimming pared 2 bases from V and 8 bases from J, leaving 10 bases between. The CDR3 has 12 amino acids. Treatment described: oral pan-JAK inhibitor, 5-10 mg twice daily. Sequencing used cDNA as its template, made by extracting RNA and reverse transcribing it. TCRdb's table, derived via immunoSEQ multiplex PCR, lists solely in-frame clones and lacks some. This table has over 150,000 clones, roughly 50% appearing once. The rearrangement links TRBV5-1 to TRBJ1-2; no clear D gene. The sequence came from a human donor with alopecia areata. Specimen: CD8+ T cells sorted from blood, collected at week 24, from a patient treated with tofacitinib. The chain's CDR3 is CASSFGDSGYTF. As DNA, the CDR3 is TGCGCCAGCAGCTTTGGGGATAGCGGCTACACCTTC.